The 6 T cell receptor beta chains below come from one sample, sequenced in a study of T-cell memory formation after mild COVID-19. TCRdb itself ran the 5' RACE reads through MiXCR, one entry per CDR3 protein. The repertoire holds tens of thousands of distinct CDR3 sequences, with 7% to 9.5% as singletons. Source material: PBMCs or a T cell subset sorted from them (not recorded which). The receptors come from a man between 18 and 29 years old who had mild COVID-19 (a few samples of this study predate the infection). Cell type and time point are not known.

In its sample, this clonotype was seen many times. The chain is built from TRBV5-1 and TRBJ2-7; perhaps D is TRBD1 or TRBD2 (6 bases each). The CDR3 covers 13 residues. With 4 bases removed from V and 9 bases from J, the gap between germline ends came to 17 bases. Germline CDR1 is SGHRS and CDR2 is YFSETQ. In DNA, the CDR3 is TGCGCCAGCAGCCCCGACGGTGGGGGGCGGCAGTACTTC. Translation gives CASSPDGGGRQYF.

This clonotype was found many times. The CDR3 DNA sequence: TGCGCCAGCAGCCTAGACAGCCAAGCAGATACGCAGTATTTT. This codes for CASSLDSQADTQYF. This rearrangement joins TRBV4-3 to TRBJ2-3; TRBD1 is a possible D gene (5 bases). V was pared by 4 bases and J by 4 bases, with 12 bases between. In germline, CDR1 is LGHNA, CDR2 YSLEER. The CDR3 spans 14 residues.

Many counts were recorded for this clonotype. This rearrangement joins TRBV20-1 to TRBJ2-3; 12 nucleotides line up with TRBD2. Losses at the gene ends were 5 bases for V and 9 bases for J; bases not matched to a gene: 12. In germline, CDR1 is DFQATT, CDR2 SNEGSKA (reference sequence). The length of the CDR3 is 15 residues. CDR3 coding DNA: TGCAGTGCTCCTACTAGCGGGGGGCCCGATCTAACGCAGTATTTT. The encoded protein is CSAPTSGGPDLTQYF.

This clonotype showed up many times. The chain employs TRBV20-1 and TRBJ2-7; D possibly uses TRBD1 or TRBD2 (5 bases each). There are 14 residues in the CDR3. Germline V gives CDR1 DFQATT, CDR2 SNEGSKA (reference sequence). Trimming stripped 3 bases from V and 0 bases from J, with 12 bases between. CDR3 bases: TGCAGTGCTAGCCGAGGGGCCTCCTCCTACGAGCAGTACTTC. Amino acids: CSASRGASSYEQYF.

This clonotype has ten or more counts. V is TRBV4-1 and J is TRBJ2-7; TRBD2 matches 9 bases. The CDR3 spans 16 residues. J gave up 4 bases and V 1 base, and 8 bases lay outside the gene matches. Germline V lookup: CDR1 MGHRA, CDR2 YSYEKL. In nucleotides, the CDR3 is TGCGCCAGCAGCCAAGGCGCTAGCGGGGACTTATACGAGCAGTACGTC. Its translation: CASSQGASGDLYEQYV.

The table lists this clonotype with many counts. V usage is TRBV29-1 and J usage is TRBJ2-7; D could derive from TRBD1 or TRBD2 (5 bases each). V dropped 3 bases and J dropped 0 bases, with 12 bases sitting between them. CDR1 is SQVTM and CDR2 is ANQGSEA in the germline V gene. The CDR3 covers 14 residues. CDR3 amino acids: CSVETRDHSYEQYF. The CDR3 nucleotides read TGCAGCGTTGAGACCAGGGACCACTCCTACGAGCAGTACTTC.